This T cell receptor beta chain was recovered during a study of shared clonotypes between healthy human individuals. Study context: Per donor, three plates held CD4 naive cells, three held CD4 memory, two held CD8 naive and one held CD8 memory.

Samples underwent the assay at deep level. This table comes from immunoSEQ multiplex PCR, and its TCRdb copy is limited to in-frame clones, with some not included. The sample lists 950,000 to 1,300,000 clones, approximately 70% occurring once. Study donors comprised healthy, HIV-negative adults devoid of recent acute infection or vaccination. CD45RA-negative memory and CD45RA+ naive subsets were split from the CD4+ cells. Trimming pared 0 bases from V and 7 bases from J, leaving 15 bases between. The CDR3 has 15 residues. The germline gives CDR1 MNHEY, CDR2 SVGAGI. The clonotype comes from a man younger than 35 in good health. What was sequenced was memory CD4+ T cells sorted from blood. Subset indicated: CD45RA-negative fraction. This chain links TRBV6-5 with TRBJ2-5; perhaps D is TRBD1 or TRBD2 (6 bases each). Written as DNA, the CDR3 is TGTGCCAGCAGTTACTCGAGGGGGTCCGGGAGGACCCAGTACTTC. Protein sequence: CASSYSRGSGRTQYF.